Below, 25 T cell receptor beta chains from the same sample are listed, as sequenced in a study of cytomegalovirus exposure and HLA in healthy donors. Produced via immunoSEQ multiplex PCR; TCRdb's table is partial and in-frame only. The sample holds about 360,000 clones, just over 85% seen once. The specimen sequenced was PBMCs. The source is a woman under 30 in good health and CMV-seronegative.

The V and J genes are TRBV5-8 and TRBJ1-5; D is unresolved. The CDR3 length is 12 residues. The V end lost 0 bases, the J end lost 11 bases, and 9 bases lay between the germline ends. Per the germline V gene, CDR1 is SGHTS and CDR2 is YDEGEE. CDR3 in DNA: TGTGCCAGCAGCTTGGGATGGGAGGCCCAGCATTTT. Encoded protein: CASSLGWEAQHF.

This chain uses TRBV5-1 with TRBJ2-7, with 13 bases matching TRBD2. Germline lookup yields CDR1 SGHRS and CDR2 YFSETQ. Losses at the gene ends were 0 bases for V and 3 bases for J; bases not matched to a gene: 3. The CDR3 runs to 16 residues. The chain's CDR3 is CASSLGTSGGLYEQYF. The CDR3 nucleotides are TGCGCCAGCAGCTTGGGGACTAGCGGGGGTCTCTACGAGCAGTACTTC.

The V gene is TRBV5-1, the J gene TRBJ1-5; tentatively, D is TRBD1 (6 bases). V gave up 0 bases and J gave up 3 bases, with 13 bases separating them. The CDR3 length is 16 residues. Per the germline V gene, CDR1 is SGHRS and CDR2 is YFSETQ. This chain's CDR3 is CASSLGGGRNNQPQHF. The CDR3 nucleotides read TGCGCCAGCAGCTTGGGGGGGGGCCGAAACAATCAGCCCCAGCATTTT.

This chain connects TRBV27 to TRBJ2-6; 11 bases are a match to TRBD1. The germline V gene encodes CDR1 MNHEY and CDR2 SMNVEV (reference sequence). V lost 6 bases to trimming and J lost 4 bases; unmatched junction nucleotides: 8. There are 17 residues in the CDR3. The CDR3, as DNA: TGTGCCAGCAGACCGGGACAGGGGGTGTGGGGGGCCAACGTCCTGACTTTC. It codes for CASRPGQGVWGANVLTF.

The rearrangement uses TRBV2 and TRBJ2-7; tentative D call: TRBD1 (6 bases). The CDR3 has 16 amino acids. Germline CDR1 and CDR2: SNHLY and FYNNEI. V was pared by 0 bases and J by 6 bases, with 18 bases between. The CDR3 is CASSEALAPGVFEQYF. CDR3 nucleotides: TGTGCCAGCAGTGAAGCGCTCGCCCCAGGGGTTTTCGAGCAGTACTTC.

CDR3 sequence: CASSISGELFF. CDR3 DNA sequence: TGTGCCAGTAGTATTTCTGGGGAGCTGTTTTTT. The chain has TRBV19 and TRBJ2-2; D not resolved. Germline loops: CDR1 LNHDA, CDR2 SQIVND (reference sequence). V shed 3 bases and J shed 8 bases, with 4 bases lying between them. This CDR3 is built from 11 residues.

This rearrangement joins TRBV28 to TRBJ2-7, with a weak D call TRBD2 (7 bases). This CDR3 has 16 amino acids. Germline assignment: CDR1 MDHEN and CDR2 SYDVKM. Trimming cost V 5 bases and J 0 bases, with 17 bases left between them. The CDR3 here is CASSLSAGAFSYEQYF. The DNA for the CDR3 is TGTGCCAGCAGTCTTTCTGCGGGGGCATTCTCCTACGAGCAGTACTTC.

With regard to this clone: At one boundary the junction diverges from the germline segment, which might be a read error. V gene TRBV6-1 combines with J gene TRBJ2-7, with D unclear. The CDR3 consists of 11 residues. The germline V gene encodes CDR1 MNHNS and CDR2 SASEGT. The CDR3 region is CASSEGLEQYF. Written as DNA, the CDR3 is TGTGCCAGCAGCGAAGGGCTGGAGCAGTACTTC.

The V and J genes are TRBV7-9 and TRBJ2-7, with 10 bases aligning to TRBD1. CDR3 length equals 16 residues. V shed 5 bases and J 5 bases; nucleotides not matched to a gene: 12. CDR1 is SEHNR, CDR2 FQNEAQ, per germline (reference sequence). CDR3 loop: CASSATPGQGSNEQYF. The CDR3 nucleotides read TGTGCCAGCAGCGCAACCCCGGGACAGGGGTCCAACGAGCAGTACTTC. Combining the CDR3 with reference TRBV7-9 and TRBJ2-7 gives the whole variable domain DTGVSQNPRHKITKRGQNVTFRCDPISEHNRLYWYRQTLGQGPEFLTYFQNEAQLEKSRLLSDRFSAERPKGSFSTLEIQRTEQGDSAMYLCASSATPGQGSNEQYFGPGTRLTVT.

The chain carries TRBV6-5 and TRBJ2-4, with D perhaps TRBD1 (6 bases). Trimming pared 0 bases from V and 4 bases from J, leaving 7 bases between. Germline CDR1 reads MNHEY; CDR2 reads SVGAGI. This CDR3 is 14 amino acids long. Here the CDR3 DNA reads TGTGCCAGCAGTTACTCGGGACAAAAAAACATTCAGTACTTC. Protein sequence: CASSYSGQKNIQYF.

The CDR3 bases are TGTGCCAGCAGCCCGGGAGGGGTCGGCTACACCTTC. Residues: CASSPGGVGYTF. The chain combines TRBV7-9 with TRBJ1-2, with D possibly being TRBD1 (5 bases). The CDR3 loop spans 12 amino acids. Germline V gene sequence: CDR1 SEHNR, CDR2 FQNEAQ (reference sequence). V lost 5 bases and J lost 8, with 12 bases in between.

The rearrangement joins TRBV2 to TRBJ2-5, with a possible D match to TRBD1 (5 bases). Trimming removed 1 base at V and 5 bases at J, with 14 bases between. In germline, CDR1 is SNHLY, CDR2 FYNNEI. This CDR3 comprises 15 residues. The CDR3 loop is CASSEGSTGEETQYF. CDR3 DNA: TGTGCCAGCAGTGAAGGCTCTACAGGAGAGGAGACCCAGTACTTC.

The count of this clone is one. The rearrangement uses TRBV28 and TRBJ2-7, with D possibly matching TRBD2 (6 bases). Trimming took 7 bases from V and 2 from J, leaving 6 bases between them. This CDR3 comprises 11 residues. Germline V gene lookup returns CDR1 MDHEN and CDR2 SYDVKM. The CDR3 sequence: CASKRAYEQYF. As DNA, the CDR3 is TGTGCCAGCAAGCGGGCCTACGAGCAGTACTTC.

J is TRBJ2-2 and V is TRBV12-5, with D maybe TRBD1 (6 bases). Germline values: CDR1 LGHNT, CDR2 FRNRAP. This CDR3 contains 13 residues. The V gene lost 9 bases and the J gene lost 2 bases, with 10 bases spanning the gap. The CDR3 region is CASSDSNTGELFF. Written as DNA, the CDR3 is TGTGCTAGCTCGGACAGTAACACCGGGGAGCTGTTTTTT.

The J gene is TRBJ1-1, the V gene TRBV29-1; TRBD1 might be the D (6 bases). V gave up 6 bases and J gave up 0 bases, with 20 bases separating them. CDR1 and CDR2 (germline): SQVTM, ANQGSEA. CDR3 length equals 16 residues. CDR3 sequence (DNA): TGCAGCGTACCCCGGGGGGGCCAGGGCATGAACACTGAAGCTTTCTTT. This translates into CSVPRGGQGMNTEAFF.

The chain couples TRBV27 to TRBJ2-7, with 12 bases lining up with TRBD2. The CDR3 runs to 15 residues. The junction had 5 bases not matched to a gene; V was cut back by 3 bases and J by 5 bases. CDR1 is MNHEY, CDR2 SMNVEV, per germline (reference sequence). In DNA form, the CDR3 reads TGTGCCAGCAGTTTGACTAGCGGGAGTAATAACGAGCAGTACTTC. Amino acid sequence: CASSLTSGSNNEQYF.

V is TRBV7-9 and J is TRBJ2-3, with 9 bases identical to TRBD1. Germline V CDR1 and CDR2: SEHNR, FQNEAQ (reference sequence). The CDR3 spans 16 residues. V shed 1 base and J 2 bases; nucleotides not matched to a gene: 4. CDR3 loop: CASSLGQGGFTDTQYF. Here the CDR3 DNA reads TGTGCCAGCAGCTTAGGACAGGGGGGATTCACAGATACGCAGTATTTT.

This chain joins TRBV7-9 and TRBJ2-7; the D gene is possibly TRBD1 (5 bases). The CDR3 length is 15 residues. Germline V lookup: CDR1 SEHNR, CDR2 FQNEAQ (reference sequence). Trimming removed 2 bases from V and 4 bases from J, with 15 bases in between. CDR3 amino acids: CASSLTLGHQYEQYF. The CDR3 DNA reads TGTGCCAGCAGCTTAACTTTAGGACATCAATACGAGCAGTACTTC.

In nucleotides, the CDR3 is TGTGCCAGCAGTTCAACTACAGGGACCTCCTACGAGCAGTACTTC. This gives the protein CASSSTTGTSYEQYF. The rearrangement links TRBV27 to TRBJ2-7, with D possibly TRBD1 on 6 matching bases. The CDR3 has 15 amino acids. The V gene lost 4 bases and the J gene lost 0 bases, with 13 bases spanning the gap. The germline V gene has CDR1 MNHEY and CDR2 SMNVEV (reference sequence).

The chain couples TRBV27 to TRBJ2-1; 9 nucleotides agree with TRBD2. The V gene end was trimmed by 7 bases and the J gene end by 6 bases; junction bases not matched to a gene: 7. The CDR3 spans 14 residues. Germline CDR1 reads MNHEY; CDR2 reads SMNVEV (reference sequence). Here the CDR3 reads CASKVAGVFNEQFF. Written as DNA, the CDR3 is TGTGCCAGCAAGGTAGCGGGAGTTTTCAATGAGCAGTTCTTC.

The chain is built from TRBV28 and TRBJ2-1; 8 bases align to TRBD1. Germline loops: CDR1 MDHEN, CDR2 SYDVKM. The CDR3 is 14 amino acids. J was trimmed by 7 bases and V by 4 bases; bases with no gene match: 6. The CDR3 sequence: CASSSRGLWNEQFF. Here the CDR3 DNA reads TGTGCCAGCAGTTCCAGGGGGCTTTGGAATGAGCAGTTCTTC. The full variable domain, rest sourced from reference TRBV28 and TRBJ2-1, is DVKVTQSSRYLVKRTGEKVFLECVQDMDHENMFWYRQDPGLGLRLIYFSYDVKMKEKGDIPEGYSVSREKKERFSLILESASTNQTSMYLCASSSRGLWNEQFFGPGTRLTVL.

The V gene is TRBV6-5, the J gene TRBJ1-6, with D perhaps matching TRBD1 (6 bases). CDR1 and CDR2 (germline): MNHEY, SVGAGI. The CDR3 runs to 13 residues. V lost 2 bases, J lost 7 bases, and 6 bases lay in between. CDR3 nucleotide sequence: TGTGCCAGCAGTTACGACAGGAATTCACCCCTCCACTTT. Its translation: CASSYDRNSPLHF.

The chain recombines TRBV5-1 with TRBJ1-1; D is possibly TRBD1 (5 bases). The CDR3 has 15 residues. The V end lost 4 bases, the J end lost 0 bases, and 13 bases lay between the germline ends. The germline V gene encodes CDR1 SGHRS and CDR2 YFSETQ. CDR3 loop: CASSAGGTLNTEAFF. The CDR3 nucleotides are TGCGCCAGCAGCGCGGGGGGGACGCTGAACACTGAAGCTTTCTTT.

This clone was counted a single time. The chain employs TRBV10-1 and TRBJ2-2, with 7 bases fitting TRBD2. The CDR3 has 17 amino acids. J was trimmed by 4 bases and V by 2 bases; bases with no gene match: 10. Germline assignment: CDR1 WNHNN and CDR2 SYGVQD (reference sequence). The chain's CDR3 is CASSEVLGGSGTGELFF. The CDR3 bases are TGCGCCAGCAGTGAGGTGTTGGGCGGGAGTGGCACCGGGGAGCTGTTTTTT.

CDR3 DNA sequence: TGTGCCAGCAGTCCCGACTCGGACAGGGCAGAGACCCAGTACTTC. Its translation: CASSPDSDRAETQYF. J is TRBJ2-5 and V is TRBV27; 8 bases fit TRBD1. Per the germline V gene, CDR1 is MNHEY and CDR2 is SMNVEV (reference sequence). V was pared by 5 bases and J by 4 bases, with 9 bases of the junction left unmatched. CDR3 length equals 15 residues.